This entry lists 2 T cell receptor beta chains sequenced from one sample in a study of shared clonotypes between healthy human individuals. CD8 cells regarded as naive lacked CD45RO, were positively chosen for CCR7, and omitted terminally differentiated effector memory CD45RA+ cells. This table comes from immunoSEQ multiplex PCR, and its TCRdb copy is limited to in-frame clones, with some not included. The table has around 2.1 million clones, 85% to 95% seen once. The sequenced sample consisted of naive CD8+ T cells from PBMCs. Receptor source: a man aged 18 to 29 in good health. Some clones in this sample may be carry-over from other donors' samples.

CDR3 sequence reads: CASGTTGRGETQYF. The DNA of the CDR3 is TGCGCCAGCGGAACGACAGGGAGGGGAGAGACCCAGTACTTC. J is TRBJ2-5 and V is TRBV5-1; perhaps D is TRBD1 or TRBD2 (7 bases each). The CDR3 consists of 14 residues. The V gene's germline CDR1 is SGHRS and CDR2 YFSETQ. The V and J ends lost 7 bases and 4 bases respectively, with 17 bases between them.

The rearrangement uses TRBV19 and TRBJ2-7, with TRBD1 matching 8 bases. The germline V gene has CDR1 LNHDA and CDR2 SQIVND (reference sequence). V was pared by 5 bases and J by 2 bases, with 5 bases of the junction left unmatched. The CDR3 sequence is 14 residues long. Here the CDR3 DNA reads TGTGCCAGTAGTGTAACAGGGGGTGCCTACGAGCAGTACTTC. Protein product: CASSVTGGAYEQYF.